The 23 T cell receptor beta chains listed next were all sequenced from one sample in a study of cytomegalovirus exposure and HLA in healthy donors. PCR involved 60 Vbeta and 13 Jbeta primers. Sequencing used immunoSEQ multiplex PCR; TCRdb keeps in-frame clones, though not all of them. Of approximately 90,000 clones in the sample, approximately 81% were seen once. Sequencing used PBMCs. The receptors originated from a man in his forties in good health and CMV-seropositive.

The V gene is TRBV6-5, the J gene TRBJ2-4, with D unclear. Trimming cost V 5 bases and J 6 bases, with 11 bases left between them. This CDR3 is 13 amino acids long. Germline V CDR1 and CDR2: MNHEY, SVGAGI. The CDR3 region has the DNA TGTGCCAGCAGTCCCGGTATAGCAAACATTCAGTACTTC. Protein product: CASSPGIANIQYF.

The chain employs TRBV5-1 and TRBJ1-1; D is ambiguous. This CDR3 has 13 amino acids. CDR1 is SGHRS and CDR2 is YFSETQ in the germline V gene. V was pared by 1 base and J by 0 bases, with 4 bases between. The CDR3 region has the DNA TGCGCCAGCAGCTTGTCTATGAACACTGAAGCTTTCTTT. Its protein is CASSLSMNTEAFF.

V and J are TRBV18 and TRBJ2-1; 10 bases map to TRBD2. The CDR3 extends over 14 amino acids. Germline V gives CDR1 KGHSH, CDR2 LQKENI. J was trimmed by 7 bases and V by 2 bases; bases with no gene match: 2. The CDR3 DNA reads as TGTGCCAGCTCACCAGGACTAGCGGAGAATGAGCAGTTCTTC. Protein product: CASSPGLAENEQFF.

The gene calls are TRBV7-9 and TRBJ1-2; 10 nucleotides line up with TRBD1. Germline CDR1 reads SEHNR; CDR2 reads FQNEAQ (reference sequence). The trim removed 5 bases at V and 4 bases at J, leaving 7 bases unmatched. CDR3 length: 15 amino acids. CDR3 protein: CASSPGQGRGYGYTF. As DNA, the CDR3 is TGTGCCAGCAGCCCGGGACAGGGGAGAGGCTATGGCTACACCTTC.

The chain links TRBV5-1 to TRBJ2-7, with 7 bases matching TRBD2. There are 15 residues in the CDR3. Trimming cost V 0 bases and J 6 bases; bases outside gene matches: 9. CDR1 SGHRS and CDR2 YFSETQ come from the germline V gene. Here the CDR3 DNA reads TGCGCCAGCAGCTTGGAAGGGACCCCGGGGGGCGAGCAGTACTTC. It codes for CASSLEGTPGGEQYF.

This chain links TRBV5-1 with TRBJ2-3; D perhaps matches TRBD2 (5 bases). Trimming shortened V by 0 bases and J by 2 bases, and 13 bases separated the two germline ends. In germline, CDR1 is SGHRS, CDR2 YFSETQ. There are 16 residues in the CDR3. CDR3 nucleotide sequence: TGCGCCAGCAGCTTGGTAATAGCGAGGTACACAGATACGCAGTATTTT. Translating it yields CASSLVIARYTDTQYF.

The rearrangement uses TRBV5-1 and TRBJ1-2; possible D gene TRBD1, 5 bases. The CDR3 sequence is 14 residues long. Trimming stripped 0 bases from V and 8 bases from J, with 14 bases between. Germline CDR1 SGHRS, CDR2 YFSETQ. The CDR3 DNA follows: TGCGCCAGCAGCTTGGAGCAGGGTAGTAGGGGCTACACCTTC. Residues: CASSLEQGSRGYTF.

The CDR3 nucleotides are TGTGCCAGTAGGCCGGGACAGAATAACTATGGCTACACCTTC. It encodes CASRPGQNNYGYTF. The V call is TRBV19, the J call TRBJ1-2; 7 bases line up with TRBD1. Germline V gene lookup returns CDR1 LNHDA and CDR2 SQIVND (reference sequence). J was trimmed by 1 base and V by 6 bases; bases with no gene match: 5. This CDR3 spans 14 amino acids.

The chain uses TRBV9 and TRBJ2-2, with 11 bases lining up with TRBD2. Germline lookup yields CDR1 SGDLS and CDR2 YYNGEE. After removal of 3 bases from V and 6 bases from J, the junction contained 4 bases not matched to a gene. The CDR3 extends over 15 amino acids. CDR3 amino acids: CASSATSGGPGELFF. The CDR3 DNA sequence: TGTGCCAGCAGCGCCACTAGCGGGGGACCCGGGGAGCTGTTTTTT.

The rearrangement uses TRBV28 and TRBJ2-7; possible D gene TRBD2, 6 bases. CDR3 length: 14 amino acids. Germline CDR1 is MDHEN and CDR2 is SYDVKM. V was pared by 5 bases and J by 7 bases, with 18 bases between. This CDR3 is CASSKAGLLKEQYF. The CDR3 DNA sequence: TGTGCCAGCAGTAAGGCGGGACTCCTAAAGGAGCAGTACTTC.

CDR3 sequence reads: CASSLPPWETQYF. The DNA for the CDR3 is TGTGCCAGTAGTCTACCCCCCTGGGAGACCCAGTACTTC. V usage is TRBV19 and J usage is TRBJ2-5; D not resolved. This CDR3 contains 13 residues. In germline, CDR1 is LNHDA, CDR2 SQIVND (reference sequence). V lost 5 bases and J lost 5, with 12 bases in between.

This chain joins TRBV4-2 and TRBJ2-5; TRBD2 matches at 8 bases. The CDR3 runs 16 residues. The V gene end was trimmed by 3 bases and the J gene end by 1 base; junction bases not matched to a gene: 7. Germline assignment: CDR1 LGHNA and CDR2 YNFKEQ. The CDR3 bases are TGTGCCAGCAGCCACGGGACTAGTGGCGTCCAAGAGACCCAGTACTTC. Translation gives CASSHGTSGVQETQYF.

V usage is TRBV5-4 and J usage is TRBJ2-1; D might be TRBD1 (6 bases). This CDR3 spans 12 amino acids. V was shortened by 3 bases and J by 10 bases, with 11 bases between the two germline ends. Germline V gives CDR1 SGHNT, CDR2 YYREEE (reference sequence). Here the CDR3 reads CASSSQGYEQFF. CDR3 bases: TGTGCCAGCAGCTCACAGGGATACGAGCAGTTCTTC.

The rearrangement joins TRBV6-1 to TRBJ1-2; 7 bases are a match to TRBD1. V lost 4 bases, J lost 4 bases, and 3 bases stayed unmatched. This CDR3 is built from 13 residues. CDR1 and CDR2 (germline): MNHNS, SASEGT. CDR3 in DNA: TGTGCCAGCAGTGCCAGGGGGTCCTATGGCTACACCTTC. This translates into CASSARGSYGYTF.

The J gene is TRBJ2-5, the V gene TRBV5-6; TRBD2 agrees at 12 bases. This CDR3 is 14 amino acids long. With 10 bases clipped from V and 5 bases from J, the junction kept 9 bases outside the gene matches. Germline loops: CDR1 SGHDT, CDR2 YYEEEE. For the CDR3, the DNA is TGTGCCGTGACTAGCGGGGGTCGGGGGGAGACCCAGTACTTC. Its protein product is CAVTSGGRGETQYF.

This chain joins TRBV5-1 and TRBJ2-3; 14 bases match TRBD2. The trim removed 2 bases at V and 0 bases at J, leaving 5 bases unmatched. The CDR3 runs 18 residues. Germline assignment: CDR1 SGHRS and CDR2 YFSETQ. The CDR3 protein is CASSFGLAGGPSTDTQYF. Written as DNA, the CDR3 is TGCGCCAGCAGCTTCGGACTAGCGGGAGGCCCAAGCACAGATACGCAGTATTTT.

This clone was observed a handful of times. The chain employs TRBV19 and TRBJ2-2; 7 bases are a match to TRBD1. The germline V gene encodes CDR1 LNHDA and CDR2 SQIVND (reference sequence). This CDR3 is built from 14 residues. Unmatched junction bases numbered 5, after V lost 5 bases and J lost 5 bases. DNA of the CDR3: TGTGCCAGTAGTCCCGAGGACAGGACCGGGGAGCTGTTTTTT. Its translation is CASSPEDRTGELFF.

DNA of the CDR3: TGTGCCAGCAGTGAAGCAGAAGGGGGCAAGCAGTACTTC. Translation gives CASSEAEGGKQYF. The chain is built from TRBV6-1 and TRBJ2-7; 7 bases are shared with TRBD1. Germline trimming cut 0 bases from V and 8 bases from J; bases unmatched to any gene: 4. The CDR3 extends over 13 amino acids. Germline V lookup: CDR1 MNHNS, CDR2 SASEGT.

The chain recombines TRBV5-1 with TRBJ2-2, with TRBD1 matching 7 bases. CDR3 length equals 15 residues. V was clipped by 6 bases and J by 6 bases; unmatched bases: 11. The germline gives CDR1 SGHRS, CDR2 YFSETQ. The CDR3 DNA follows: TGCGCCAGCATCTCGACAGGGACATCTTCCGGGGAGCTGTTTTTT. It specifies CASISTGTSSGELFF.

This clone has just one count. This chain links TRBV28 with TRBJ1-4; 8 bases are a match to TRBD1. Germline V gene lookup returns CDR1 MDHEN and CDR2 SYDVKM. The CDR3 has 14 residues. The ends lost 9 bases at V and 8 bases at J; junction bases unmatched: 11. CDR3 sequence: CASTFPGGREKLFF. For the CDR3, the DNA is TGTGCCAGTACCTTCCCAGGGGGCAGGGAAAAACTGTTTTTT.

Only one count was recorded for this clone. V usage is TRBV7-3 and J usage is TRBJ2-7, with TRBD2 as a possible D gene (6 bases). The ends were cut back, 6 bases at V and 10 bases at J, with 25 bases in the middle. This CDR3 region has 15 residues. The germline CDR1 and CDR2 sequences are SGHTA and FQGTGA. The CDR3, as DNA: TGTGCCAGCAGTCCTGAATTAGCGGATCTACGAGGACAGTACTTC. Translation: CASSPELADLRGQYF.

The CDR3 is CASSSTGFGANVLTF. The CDR3, as DNA: TGTGCCAGCAGCTCGACAGGGTTCGGGGCCAACGTCCTGACTTTC. The V gene is TRBV5-8, the J gene TRBJ2-6, with TRBD1 identical over 7 bases. The CDR3 loop spans 15 amino acids. The germline gives CDR1 SGHTS, CDR2 YDEGEE. The trim removed 3 bases at V and 4 bases at J, leaving 4 bases unmatched.

The CDR3: CASSTRSSEYNEQFF. In nucleotides, the CDR3 is TGTGCCAGCAGCACCAGGAGTAGCGAGTACAATGAGCAGTTCTTC. The chain links TRBV7-3 to TRBJ2-1; perhaps TRBD2 as D (5 bases). The germline V gene has CDR1 SGHTA and CDR2 FQGTGA. With 5 bases removed from V and 4 bases from J, the gap between germline ends came to 15 bases. The CDR3 totals 15 residues.